These 12 T cell receptor beta chains were sequenced from one sample in a study of low-dose radiotherapy and immunotherapy resistance in tumors. The time point: after trial treatment. The treatment denotes: LDRT plus nivolumab, ipilimumab, low-dose cyclophosphamide and aspirin (RACIN trial). Primers targeting TRAV and TRBV primed first-strand cDNA, covering alpha and beta chains. PCR amplification of the TCRs was performed with Phusion for 20 PCR cycles, and it relied on a constant-region primer together with a V-primer adapter. From the reads, TCRdb called clonotypes with MiXCR, one entry per CDR3 protein. The sample has 100,000 or so distinct CDR3 sequences, less than 25% seen once. The sample was PBMCs, taken after low-dose radiotherapy plus immunotherapy. The receptors come from a male donor with prostate cancer.

V usage is TRBV9 and J usage is TRBJ1-2; 7 nucleotides align to TRBD1. This CDR3 comprises 14 residues. With 3 bases clipped from V and 2 bases from J, the junction kept 4 bases outside the gene matches. CDR1 is SGDLS, CDR2 YYNGEE, per germline. The CDR3, as DNA: TGTGCCAGCAGCGCGAGGGGACAGAACTATGGCTACACCTTC. Its protein product is CASSARGQNYGYTF.

The rearrangement links TRBV6-5 to TRBJ1-5, with TRBD1 as a possible D gene (5 bases). The CDR3 has 15 amino acids. Germline V gene sequence: CDR1 MNHEY, CDR2 SVGAGI. Trimming cost V 0 bases and J 4 bases, with 10 bases left between them. CDR3 sequence: CASSYSRGGNQPQHF. The CDR3 coding sequence is TGTGCCAGCAGTTACTCAAGGGGCGGGAATCAGCCCCAGCATTTT.

This clonotype has ten or more counts. The chain employs TRBV10-3 and TRBJ2-2, with D tentatively TRBD1 (7 bases). The CDR3 runs 16 residues. V was shortened by 3 bases and J by 6 bases, with 17 bases between the two germline ends. Germline CDR1 and CDR2: ENHRY and SYGVKD. Here the CDR3 DNA reads TGTGCCATCAGTGATCCCAGACAGGGAGGCGCCGGGGAGCTGTTTTTT. Amino acid sequence: CAISDPRQGGAGELFF.

This clonotype was seen ten or more times. The gene calls are TRBV19 and TRBJ2-3; D unresolved. Looked up from germline, CDR1 is LNHDA and CDR2 is SQIVND (reference sequence). The CDR3 loop spans 12 amino acids. V lost 5 bases, J lost 5 bases, and 8 bases lay in between. CDR3 sequence: CASSYSQDTQYF. The CDR3 nucleotides read TGTGCCAGTAGTTACAGTCAAGATACGCAGTATTTT.

In its sample, this clonotype was seen many times. The chain recombines TRBV6-1 with TRBJ2-1; 15 positions agree with TRBD2. Germline V gives CDR1 MNHNS, CDR2 SASEGT. The trim removed 10 bases at V and 7 bases at J, leaving 8 bases unmatched. This CDR3 comprises 15 residues. The CDR3 region is CATVPGLAGGNEQFF. For the CDR3, the DNA is TGTGCCACCGTCCCGGGACTAGCGGGGGGAAATGAGCAGTTCTTC.

This clonotype was seen many times. The chain links TRBV10-3 to TRBJ1-1; possibly TRBD1 for D (5 bases). V was clipped by 7 bases and J by 5 bases, with 14 bases between them. CDR1 and CDR2 (germline): ENHRY, SYGVKD. The CDR3 runs 13 residues. The CDR3 bases are TGTGCCATCACCGGGACGGGGAGTACTGAAGCTTTCTTT. It encodes CAITGTGSTEAFF.

This clonotype has at least ten counts. The V and J genes are TRBV10-3 and TRBJ2-1, with no clear D. This CDR3 region has 11 residues. Germline CDR1 is ENHRY and CDR2 is SYGVKD. The V gene lost 4 bases and the J gene lost 6 bases, with 4 bases spanning the gap. The CDR3 DNA reads TGTGCCATCAGTGTTGGCAATGAGCAGTTCTTC. It codes for CAISVGNEQFF.

This clonotype was recorded many times. This chain joins TRBV29-1 and TRBJ2-2; D unclear. Germline lookup yields CDR1 SQVTM and CDR2 ANQGSEA. The CDR3 is made up of 14 amino acids. Trimming stripped 4 bases from V and 4 bases from J, with 13 bases between. Here the CDR3 reads CSVVVPPGTGELFF. CDR3 DNA: TGCAGCGTTGTTGTCCCCCCGGGCACCGGGGAGCTGTTTTTT.

The chain couples TRBV29-1 to TRBJ2-7, with D tentatively TRBD1 (5 bases). The V and J ends lost 5 bases and 3 bases respectively, with 8 bases between them. Germline CDR1 SQVTM, CDR2 ANQGSEA. The CDR3 runs 11 residues. CDR3: CSVSTGYEQYF. The CDR3 bases are TGCAGCGTTTCTACAGGCTACGAGCAGTACTTC.

This clonotype appeared many times. The V gene is TRBV29-1, the J gene TRBJ1-5; D is unclear. Germline V lookup: CDR1 SQVTM, CDR2 ANQGSEA. The ends were cut back, 4 bases at V and 4 bases at J, with 8 bases in the middle. CDR3 length: 12 residues. The CDR3 DNA follows: TGCAGCGTTGGGGCAGCAAATCAGCCCCAGCATTTT. It translates to CSVGAANQPQHF.

In its sample, this clonotype was seen many times. The rearrangement uses TRBV10-3 and TRBJ2-5; D remains ambiguous. Germline-derived CDR1 and CDR2 are ENHRY and SYGVKD. Trimming shortened V by 8 bases and J by 5 bases, and 18 bases separated the two germline ends. The CDR3 runs 14 residues. The CDR3 DNA reads TGTGCCATCTCTGAAGATCGTGGTCCGGAGACCCAGTACTTC. This encodes CAISEDRGPETQYF.

Ten or more counts support this clonotype. The chain has TRBV11-2 and TRBJ2-4; tentative D call: TRBD2 (6 bases). The CDR3 covers 15 residues. CDR1 is SGHAT, CDR2 FQNNGV, per germline. The V end lost 1 base, the J end lost 1 base, and 8 bases lay between the germline ends. CDR3 DNA: TGTGCCAGCAGCTTAGGTGGGGGGGCCAAAAACATTCAGTACTTC. The encoded protein is CASSLGGGAKNIQYF.